This T cell receptor (beta chain) was sequenced during a study of OX40 agonist ivuxolimab in advanced cancers. Looked up from germline, CDR1 is MRHNA and CDR2 is SNTAGT. The CDR3 sequence is 13 residues long. As to this clone: The junction shows a germline mismatch at one end, possibly a read error.

Produced via immunoSEQ multiplex PCR; TCRdb's table is partial and in-frame only. The sample consists of approximately 35,000 clones, approximately 76% of them appearing once. V gene TRBV6-4 combines with J gene TRBJ1-5, with no clear D. This receptor was identified in an adult with an advanced solid tumor such as melanoma, head and neck, liver or kidney cancer. Sequencing was performed on CD4+ or CD8+ T cells sorted from blood, taken in a trial of the OX40 agonist ivuxolimab. The CDR3 DNA follows: TGTGCCAGGAGTGCTGCAGGCGCCACGCCCCAGCATTTT. Its translation: CARSAAGATPQHF.